This TCR beta chain derives from a study of CD4 T cells in relation to SARS-CoV-2 and coronaviruses. At the level of the study: TCR beta CDR3s were sequenced after roughly 10-day antigen culture of PBMCs. Convalescent donors were aged about 20 to 80, with median roughly 40 years. Study-wide points: Roughly 65% of donors had memory CD4+ clonotypes crossrecognizing SARS-CoV-2 and common cold coronavirus spike.

Using immunoSEQ multiplex PCR, the repertoire was profiled, and TCRdb retains in-frame clones only, with some absent. The sample carries some 30,000 clones, around 80% recorded once. Sorted naive or memory CD4+ cells met CEF peptides for 9 to 11 days. Concerning this clone: Its antigen is currently unknown.

This CDR3 has 16 residues. V lost 3 bases and J lost 2, with 18 bases in between. The germline V gene encodes CDR1 SGHRS and CDR2 YFSETQ. This receptor was obtained from an adult with COVID-19. The V and J genes are TRBV5-1 and TRBJ2-7, with a tentative D call TRBD1 (6 bases). The sequencing sample was made of memory CD4+ T cells from PBMCs, cultured in vitro. The CDR3 protein is CASSWGRGGGTYEQYF. The CDR3 region has the DNA TGCGCCAGCAGCTGGGGCAGGGGCGGAGGTACCTACGAGCAGTACTTC.